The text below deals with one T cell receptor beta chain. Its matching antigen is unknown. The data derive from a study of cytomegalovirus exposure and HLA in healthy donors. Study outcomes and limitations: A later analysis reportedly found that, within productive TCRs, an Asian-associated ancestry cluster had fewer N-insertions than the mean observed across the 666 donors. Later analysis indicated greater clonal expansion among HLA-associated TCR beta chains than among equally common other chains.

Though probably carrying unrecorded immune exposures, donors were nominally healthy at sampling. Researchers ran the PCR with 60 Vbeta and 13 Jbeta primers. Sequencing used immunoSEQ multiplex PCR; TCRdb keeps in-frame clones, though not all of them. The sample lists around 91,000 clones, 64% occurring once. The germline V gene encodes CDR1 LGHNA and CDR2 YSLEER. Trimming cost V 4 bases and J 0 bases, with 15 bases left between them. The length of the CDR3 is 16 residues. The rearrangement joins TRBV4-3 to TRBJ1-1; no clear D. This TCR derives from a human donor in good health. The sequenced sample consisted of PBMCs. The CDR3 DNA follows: TGCGCCAGCAGCCTCGGGGTAGGTGGCCTGAACACTGAAGCTTTCTTT. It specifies CASSLGVGGLNTEAFF.